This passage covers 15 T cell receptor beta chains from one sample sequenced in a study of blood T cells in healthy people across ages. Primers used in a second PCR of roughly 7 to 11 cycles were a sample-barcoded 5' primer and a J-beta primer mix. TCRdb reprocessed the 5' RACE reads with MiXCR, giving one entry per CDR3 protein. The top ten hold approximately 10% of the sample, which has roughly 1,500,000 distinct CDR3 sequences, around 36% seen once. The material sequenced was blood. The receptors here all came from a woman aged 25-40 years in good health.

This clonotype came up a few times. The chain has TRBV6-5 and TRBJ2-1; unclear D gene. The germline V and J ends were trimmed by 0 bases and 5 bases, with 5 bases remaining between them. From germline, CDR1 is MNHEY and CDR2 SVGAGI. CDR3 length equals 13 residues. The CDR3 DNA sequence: TGTGCCAGCAGTTACTCGAACCACAATGAGCAGTTCTTC. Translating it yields CASSYSNHNEQFF.

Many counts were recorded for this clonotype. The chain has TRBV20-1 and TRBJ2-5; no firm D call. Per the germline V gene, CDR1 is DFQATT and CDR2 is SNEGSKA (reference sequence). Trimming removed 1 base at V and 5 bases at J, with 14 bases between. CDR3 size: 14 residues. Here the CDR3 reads CSARAPTLGETQYF. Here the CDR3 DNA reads TGCAGTGCTAGAGCCCCCACCCTAGGGGAGACCCAGTACTTC.

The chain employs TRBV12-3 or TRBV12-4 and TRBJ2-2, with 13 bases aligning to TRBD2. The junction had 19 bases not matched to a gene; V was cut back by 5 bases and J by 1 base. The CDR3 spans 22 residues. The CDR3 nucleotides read TGTGCCAGCAGTCCGACAATGGGGGCGCGGACTAGCGGGGGAAGGAACACCGGGGAGCTGTTTTTT. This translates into CASSPTMGARTSGGRNTGELFF.

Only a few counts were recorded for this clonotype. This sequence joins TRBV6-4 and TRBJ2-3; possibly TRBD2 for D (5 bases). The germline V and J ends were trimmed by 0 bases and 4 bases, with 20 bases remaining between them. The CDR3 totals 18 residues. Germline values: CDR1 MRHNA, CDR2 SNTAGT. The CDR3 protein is CASSDSRVPRVNADTQYF. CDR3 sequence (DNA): TGTGCCAGCAGTGACTCGCGGGTCCCACGGGTCAATGCAGATACGCAGTATTTT.

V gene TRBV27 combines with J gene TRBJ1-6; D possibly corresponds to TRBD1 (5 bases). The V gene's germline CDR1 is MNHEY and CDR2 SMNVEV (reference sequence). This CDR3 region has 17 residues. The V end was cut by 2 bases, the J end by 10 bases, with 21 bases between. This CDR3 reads CASSLRLMEGVGSPLHF. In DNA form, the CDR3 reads TGTGCCAGCAGTTTACGGCTAATGGAAGGGGTGGGATCACCCCTCCACTTT.

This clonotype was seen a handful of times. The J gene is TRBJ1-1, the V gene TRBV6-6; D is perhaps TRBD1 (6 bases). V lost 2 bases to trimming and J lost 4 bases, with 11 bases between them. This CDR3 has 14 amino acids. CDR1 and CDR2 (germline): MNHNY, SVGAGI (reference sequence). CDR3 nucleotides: TGTGCCAGCAGTTACGGGGGGGGCCCCACTGAAGCTTTCTTT. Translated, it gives CASSYGGGPTEAFF.

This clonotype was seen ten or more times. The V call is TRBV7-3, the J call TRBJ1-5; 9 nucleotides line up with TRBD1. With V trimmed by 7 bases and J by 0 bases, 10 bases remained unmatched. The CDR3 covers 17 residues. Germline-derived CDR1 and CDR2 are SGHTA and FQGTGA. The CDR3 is CASIPRGQGYSNQPQHF. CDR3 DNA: TGTGCCAGCATCCCCCGTGGACAGGGGTATAGCAATCAGCCCCAGCATTTT. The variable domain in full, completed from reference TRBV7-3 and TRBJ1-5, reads GAGVSQTPSNKVTEKGKYVELRCDPISGHTALYWYRQSLGQGPEFLIYFQGTGAADDSGLPNDRFFAVRPEGSVSTLKIQRTERGDSAVYLCASIPRGQGYSNQPQHFGDGTRLSIL.

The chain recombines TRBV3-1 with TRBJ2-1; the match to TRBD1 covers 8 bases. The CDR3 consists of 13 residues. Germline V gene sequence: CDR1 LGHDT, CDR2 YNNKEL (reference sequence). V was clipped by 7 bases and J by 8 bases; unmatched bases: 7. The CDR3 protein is CASNRDRGDEQFF. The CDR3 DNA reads TGTGCCAGCAATCGAGACAGGGGAGATGAGCAGTTCTTC.

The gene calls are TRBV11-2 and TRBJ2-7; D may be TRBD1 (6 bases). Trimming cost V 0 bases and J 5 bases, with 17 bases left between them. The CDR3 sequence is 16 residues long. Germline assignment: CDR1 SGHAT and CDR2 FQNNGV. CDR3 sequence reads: CASSLDPGQRPDEQYF. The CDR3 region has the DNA TGTGCCAGCAGCTTAGATCCGGGACAAAGACCCGACGAGCAGTACTTC.

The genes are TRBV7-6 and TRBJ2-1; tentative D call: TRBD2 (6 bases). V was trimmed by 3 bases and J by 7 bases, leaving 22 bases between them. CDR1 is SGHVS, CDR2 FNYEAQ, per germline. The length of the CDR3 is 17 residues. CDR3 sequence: CASSFEPGVFLGNEQFF. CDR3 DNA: TGTGCCAGCAGCTTTGAACCGGGGGTGTTCCTCGGAAATGAGCAGTTCTTC.

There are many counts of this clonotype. The CDR3 here is CASSEYSGANVLTF. In DNA form, the CDR3 reads TGTGCCAGCAGTGAATATTCTGGGGCCAACGTCCTGACTTTC. The J gene is TRBJ2-6, the V gene TRBV6-1; D unresolved. Germline V gives CDR1 MNHNS, CDR2 SASEGT. Between the trimmed V and J ends, which lost 2 bases and 1 base, there was a span of 3 bases. CDR3 length: 14 amino acids.

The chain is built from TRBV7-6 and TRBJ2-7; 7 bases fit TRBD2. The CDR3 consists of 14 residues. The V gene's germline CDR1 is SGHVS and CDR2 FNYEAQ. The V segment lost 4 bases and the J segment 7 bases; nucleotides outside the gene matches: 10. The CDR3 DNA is TGTGCCAGCAGCTCGGGACGGGGAGCGGGAGAGCAGTACTTC. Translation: CASSSGRGAGEQYF.

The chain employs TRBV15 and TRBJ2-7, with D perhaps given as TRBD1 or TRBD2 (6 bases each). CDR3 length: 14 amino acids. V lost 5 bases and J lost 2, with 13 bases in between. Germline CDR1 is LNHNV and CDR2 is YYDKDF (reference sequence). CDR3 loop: CATSGWRGAYEQYF. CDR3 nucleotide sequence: TGTGCCACCAGCGGTTGGAGGGGGGCCTACGAGCAGTACTTC.

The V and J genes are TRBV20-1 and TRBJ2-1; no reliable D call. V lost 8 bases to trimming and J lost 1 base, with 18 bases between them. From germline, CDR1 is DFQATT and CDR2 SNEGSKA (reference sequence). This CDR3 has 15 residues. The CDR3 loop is CSPAGSRESYNEQFF. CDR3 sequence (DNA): TGCAGTCCGGCCGGCTCCCGCGAGTCCTACAATGAGCAGTTCTTC.

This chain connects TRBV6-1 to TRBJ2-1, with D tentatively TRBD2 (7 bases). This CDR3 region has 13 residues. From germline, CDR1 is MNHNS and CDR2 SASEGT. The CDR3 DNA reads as TGTGCTATCTCTTCGGGGGGCGAGGATGAGCAGTTCTTC. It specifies CAISSGGEDEQFF.